A selection of T cell receptor beta chains follows, all from one sample in a study of blood T cell repertoires in COVID-19. Sequencing was performed with immunoSEQ multiplex PCR; in TCRdb, only in-frame clones are kept and a portion is missing. There are 200,000 or so clones in the sample; under 90% occur only once, and about 15% lies in the top ten. Material for sequencing was peripheral blood. The receptors here all came from a man younger than 45 with active or convalescent COVID-19. CDR3s include the opening cysteine and the closing phenylalanine or tryptophan. The D gene is left open where the match is weak. Not all rows give a size; the values are once, few, many and, for expanded clones, a class.

clone size,D gene,J gene,V gene,CDR3 protein,CDR3 DNA
.,TRBD1,TRBJ1-1,TRBV19,CASSATGGTEAFF,TGTGCCAGTAGTGCGACAGGGGGCACTGAAGCTTTCTTT
.,.,TRBJ2-3,TRBV5-1,CASNSQGLEVTDTQYF,TGCGCCAGCAACAGCCAGGGGCTAGAAGTCACAGATACGCAGTATTTT
once,.,TRBJ1-1,TRBV14,CASSPEEEYTEAFF,TGTGCCAGCAGCCCTGAGGAGGAGTACACTGAAGCTTTCTTT
.,.,TRBJ1-1,TRBV10-3,CAISEWQGNTEAFF,TGTGCCATCAGTGAGTGGCAGGGGAACACTGAAGCTTTCTTT
once,.,TRBJ1-4,TRBV30,CAGSGLFNEKLFF,TGTGCCGGATCGGGACTGTTTAATGAAAAACTGTTTTTT
.,.,TRBJ2-4,TRBV21-1,CASSKASRERAKNIQYF,TGTGCCAGCAGCAAAGCGTCTCGGGAGCGAGCCAAAAACATTCAGTACTTC
few,TRBD2,TRBJ2-7,TRBV19,CASSIGTSIANLYEQYF,TGTGCCAGTAGTATTGGGACTAGCATCGCGAACCTCTACGAGCAGTACTTC
once,.,TRBJ2-5,TRBV5-1,CASSPTGFTVETQYF,TGCGCCAGCAGCCCCACAGGGTTCACGGTAGAGACCCAGTACTTC
.,.,TRBJ1-3,TRBV5-1,CASSAGGGFQGNTIYF,TGCGCCAGCAGCGCCGGGGGAGGGTTTCAAGGAAACACCATATATTTT
.,.,TRBJ1-2,TRBV14,CASSQDNYYGYTF,TGTGCCAGCAGCCAAGACAACTACTATGGCTACACCTTC
.,TRBD1,TRBJ1-3,TRBV29-1,CSVSGTAGSGNTIYF,TGCAGCGTATCAGGGACAGCCGGATCTGGAAACACCATATATTTT
.,TRBD2,TRBJ2-5,TRBV7-8,CASSLRLAGAQLGTQYF,TGTGCCAGCAGCTTACGACTAGCGGGAGCGCAGCTGGGGACCCAGTACTTC
few,.,TRBJ1-3,TRBV5-4,CASSFAGYTGTGNTIYF,TGTGCCAGCAGCTTCGCCGGTTATACAGGGACTGGAAACACCATATATTTT
.,TRBD1,TRBJ2-5,TRBV6-6,CASSRSDRGHETQYF,TGTGCCAGCAGTCGATCGGACAGGGGGCATGAGACCCAGTACTTC
.,.,TRBJ1-1,TRBV5-5,CASTLLRRGSEAFF,TGTGCCAGCACCCTGCTGAGGAGAGGTTCTGAAGCTTTCTTT
.,.,TRBJ2-1,TRBV5-1,CASTGEGHEQFF,TGCGCCAGCACCGGAGAAGGCCATGAGCAGTTCTTC
.,.,TRBJ1-2,TRBV5-1,CASSSQRKDRDGYTF,TGCGCCAGCAGCTCCCAGAGGAAAGACCGCGATGGCTACACCTTC
.,.,TRBJ1-5,TRBV12-3/TRBV12-4,CASILQGTQPQHF,TGTGCCAGCATCTTACAGGGAACTCAGCCCCAGCATTTT
.,TRBD1,TRBJ2-6,TRBV5-5,CASSPTGTGANVLTF,TGTGCCAGCAGCCCGACAGGGACTGGGGCCAACGTCCTGACTTTC
.,TRBD1,TRBJ1-2,TRBV25-1,CASSEYRTGVGGYTF,TGTGCCAGCAGTGAATATAGGACAGGGGTTGGGGGCTACACCTTC
.,.,TRBJ2-6,TRBV5-1,CASSLVGQSGANVLTF,TGCGCCAGCAGCTTGGTGGGGCAATCGGGGGCCAACGTCCTGACTTTC
.,.,TRBJ2-1,TRBV7-2,CASSLASIHEQFF,TGTGCCAGCAGCTTAGCCAGTATACATGAGCAGTTCTTC
few,.,TRBJ1-4,TRBV4-1,CASSQGASGSTRTWEKLFF,TGCGCCAGCAGCCAAGGGGCTTCAGGGTCCACCAGAACTTGGGAAAAACTGTTTTTT
.,TRBD2,TRBJ2-5,TRBV6-1,CASSEGLAGGTQYF,TGTGCCAGCAGTGAAGGACTAGCTGGAGGGACCCAGTACTTC
.,TRBD1,TRBJ1-2,TRBV15,CATSSTGLWDRGVPNYGYTF,TGTGCCACCAGCAGCACGGGTTTATGGGACAGGGGAGTCCCTAACTATGGCTACACCTTC
.,TRBD1,TRBJ1-5,TRBV30,CAWSSGTGPVKLHF,TGTGCCTGGAGTTCCGGGACAGGGCCCGTTAAGTTGCATTTT
.,TRBD2,TRBJ2-3,TRBV19,CASRDPGLADHTQYF,TGTGCCAGTAGAGATCCGGGACTAGCGGATCATACGCAGTATTTT
.,TRBD1,TRBJ2-7,TRBV3-1/TRBV3-2,CASSPTGTGYSYEQYF,TGTGCCAGCAGCCCTACCGGGACAGGGTATTCCTACGAGCAGTACTTC
.,TRBD1,TRBJ1-4,TRBV7-9,CASSLPTGANEKLFF,TGTGCCAGCAGCCTCCCAACAGGGGCTAATGAAAAACTGTTTTTT
few,TRBD1,TRBJ2-4,TRBV5-1,CASSQRQGAVDIQYF,TGCGCCAGCAGCCAGAGACAGGGGGCGGTAGACATTCAGTACTTC
.,.,TRBJ2-6,TRBV30,CASSYSGANVLTF,TGTGCCTCGTCGTACTCTGGGGCCAACGTCCTGACTTTC
.,.,TRBJ2-1,TRBV5-4,CASSQWASGDKGNEQFF,TGTGCCAGCAGCCAGTGGGCTTCGGGGGATAAGGGCAATGAGCAGTTCTTC
.,TRBD1,TRBJ2-6,TRBV6-2/TRBV6-3,CASSYFAGGLSGANVLTF,TGTGCCAGCAGTTACTTCGCAGGGGGCCTCTCTGGGGCCAACGTCCTGACTTTC
few,TRBD1,TRBJ2-5,TRBV10-3,CAISDPGTVEKTQYF,TGTGCCATCAGTGACCCCGGGACAGTCGAGAAGACCCAGTACTTC
.,TRBD1,TRBJ2-5,TRBV19,CASSTTYRGQVRETQYF,TGTGCCAGTAGTACCACCTACAGGGGGCAAGTTCGGGAGACCCAGTACTTC
few,.,TRBJ1-2,TRBV7-9,CASTVSGGYGYTF,TGTGCCAGCACCGTTAGCGGGGGATATGGCTACACCTTC
.,.,TRBJ1-5,TRBV3-1/TRBV3-2,CASSHGKHQPQHF,TGTGCCAGCAGCCACGGGAAACATCAGCCCCAGCATTTT
.,.,TRBJ1-6,TRBV6-5,CASLGGVDSPLHF,TGTGCCAGCCTTGGGGGGGTGGATTCACCCCTCCACTTT
.,TRBD2,TRBJ2-5,TRBV19,CASSIPPSGRYQETQYF,TGTGCCAGTAGTATCCCCCCTAGCGGGAGGTACCAAGAGACCCAGTACTTC
.,.,TRBJ2-5,TRBV6-5,CASGRGQETQYF,TGTGCCAGCGGCAGGGGCCAAGAGACCCAGTACTTC
.,.,TRBJ1-1,TRBV30,CAWSRDTMNTEAFF,TGTGCCTGGAGTCGGGACACAATGAACACTGAAGCTTTCTTT
.,TRBD1,TRBJ2-2,TRBV27,CASSNSPGQGYTGELFF,TGTGCCAGCAGCAATTCTCCGGGACAGGGGTACACCGGGGAGCTGTTTTTT
.,.,TRBJ2-7,TRBV24-1,CATSDSGAGEQYF,TGTGCCACCAGTGATTCCGGGGCGGGAGAGCAGTACTTC
.,TRBD2,TRBJ2-7,TRBV11-3,CASSLEGTSGYEQYF,TGTGCCAGCAGCTTAGAAGGTACTAGCGGGTACGAGCAGTACTTC
.,TRBD1,TRBJ1-1,TRBV7-9,CASSGQGRPEAFF,TGTGCCAGCAGCGGACAGGGGAGGCCTGAAGCTTTCTTT
.,TRBD2,TRBJ2-2,TRBV5-4,CASSYDGLAGGPGTGELFF,TGTGCCAGCAGCTACGACGGACTAGCGGGAGGGCCTGGTACCGGGGAGCTGTTTTTT